This T cell receptor beta chain was found in a study of cytomegalovirus exposure and HLA in healthy donors. Study observations and caveats: An analysis was carried out at a later point. It showed that HLA-associated TCR beta chains were more clonally expanded than equally common non-associated chains. In a later analysis, productive TCRs from donors in an Asian-associated ancestry cluster reportedly carried fewer N-insertions than the cohort mean.

PCR employed 60 Vbeta and 13 Jbeta primers. Sequencing was performed with immunoSEQ multiplex PCR; in TCRdb, only in-frame clones are kept and a portion is missing. The data contain 90,000 to 150,000 clones, 75% of them singletons. Notes on this clone: The target antigen is unknown.

CDR1 and CDR2 (germline): MDHEN, SYDVKM. The CDR3 covers 16 residues. J was trimmed by 5 bases and V by 5 bases; bases with no gene match: 12. Among the donors, all were healthy bone marrow donors. This sequence was found in a woman between 40 and 55 years old in good health and CMV-seropositive. The source material was PBMCs. V gene TRBV28 combines with J gene TRBJ2-7; TRBD2 matches at 10 bases. CDR3 nucleotide sequence: TGTGCCAGCAGTCCGCATCTAGCGGGAGCTATCAACGAGCAGTACTTC. Its protein is CASSPHLAGAINEQYF.